By sample share, the clone carrying this T cell receptor beta chain is medium-sized (0.01 to 0.1%). Antigen unknown. Profiling relied on immunoSEQ multiplex PCR, and the TCRdb table lists in-frame clones only, not all of them. The data show 100,000 to 150,000 clones, over 75% seen once. This sample was included in a study of T cell responses to AZD1222 COVID-19 vaccine. General study points: Clonal diversity may have been underestimated in mostly white British donors. A reported finding is that nearly half of spike-specific TCRs target unmutated variant regions. Mapped onto spike, vaccine-associated CD4 TCRs spanned it and were dominant at 160-218 and 743-854. Among AZD1222 vaccinees, only six were seropositive at baseline.

V lost 1 base, J lost 7 bases, and 23 bases lay in between. The CDR3 runs to 17 residues. Germline lookup yields CDR1 SNHLY and CDR2 FYNNEI. Source: peripheral blood, taken on day 0 of AZD1222 vaccination. The V gene is TRBV2, the J gene TRBJ2-7; D is perhaps TRBD1 or TRBD2 (5 bases each). This receptor was taken from an adult in good health. The CDR3 reads CASSEGPGYSEGGEQYF. The CDR3 DNA reads TGTGCCAGCAGTGAAGGGCCAGGGTACTCTGAAGGAGGTGAGCAGTACTTC.